The 14 T cell receptor beta chains below were found in one sample sequenced in a study of blood T cell repertoires in COVID-19. Data came from immunoSEQ multiplex PCR; TCRdb stores just in-frame clones and leaves some out. The sample carries over 150,000 clones, roughly 91% recorded once. The specimen was peripheral blood. These receptors originate from a man younger than 30 with COVID-19, enrolled during active disease.

The chain employs TRBV6-5 and TRBJ2-1; tentative D call: TRBD2 (5 bases). Trimming left V 7 bases short and J 7 bases short, with 20 bases between. The CDR3 has 15 residues. Germline V lookup: CDR1 MNHEY, CDR2 SVGAGI. The CDR3 loop is CASTTLGVMKNEQFF. CDR3 in DNA: TGTGCCAGCACCACCCTCGGGGTGATGAAGAATGAGCAGTTCTTC.

The J gene is TRBJ2-1, the V gene TRBV27, with 9 bases that match TRBD1. CDR1 and CDR2 from the germline V gene are MNHEY and SMNVEV (reference sequence). The CDR3 has 14 residues. V lost 6 bases to trimming and J lost 9 bases; unmatched junction nucleotides: 9. In DNA form, the CDR3 reads TGTGCCAGCAGCCCCGGGACAGGGTCTTTTGAGCAGTTCTTC. It specifies CASSPGTGSFEQFF.

This clone was seen more than once but under ten times. The chain recombines TRBV27 with TRBJ1-1; D may be TRBD1 (5 bases). This CDR3 is 15 amino acids long. Per the germline V gene, CDR1 is MNHEY and CDR2 is SMNVEV (reference sequence). Trimming left V 5 bases short and J 0 bases short, with 13 bases between. In DNA, the CDR3 is TGTGCCAGCAGTATAGGAGCAGGGATGAACACTGAAGCTTTCTTT. Amino acid sequence: CASSIGAGMNTEAFF.

This clone was picked up one time. The chain has TRBV28 and TRBJ2-1; 8 bases are shared with TRBD2. The V and J ends lost 4 bases and 2 bases, in that order; junction bases with no gene match: 7. CDR1 MDHEN and CDR2 SYDVKM come from the germline V gene. The CDR3 consists of 16 residues. The CDR3 region is CASSSLSGSTYNEQFF. CDR3 DNA: TGTGCCAGCAGTTCATTGAGCGGGAGCACCTACAATGAGCAGTTCTTC.

The chain employs TRBV27 and TRBJ1-3; 11 bases align to TRBD1. V was pared by 4 bases and J by 4 bases, with 9 bases of the junction left unmatched. There are 17 residues in the CDR3. Germline V gives CDR1 MNHEY, CDR2 SMNVEV (reference sequence). The CDR3 region has the DNA TGTGCCAGCAGTTCCTCCGGGACAGGGGGTCGAGGAAACACCATATATTTT. This codes for CASSSSGTGGRGNTIYF.

V gene TRBV10-2 combines with J gene TRBJ2-2, with TRBD1 identical over 9 bases. The CDR3 sequence is 18 residues long. CDR1 is WSHSY, CDR2 SAAADI, per germline. The junction had 11 bases not matched to a gene; V was cut back by 2 bases and J by 4 bases. This CDR3 is CASSEVDLGQGGTGELFF. CDR3 nucleotide sequence: TGCGCCAGCAGTGAGGTCGATTTGGGACAGGGCGGCACCGGGGAGCTGTTTTTT.

The chain uses TRBV27 and TRBJ1-1, with 8 bases that match TRBD1. CDR3 length: 18 residues. Germline CDR1 and CDR2: MNHEY and SMNVEV (reference sequence). J lost 0 bases, V lost 6 bases, and 15 bases had no gene match. The CDR3 nucleotides read TGTGCCAGCAGCCGGGCCCTACAGGGGGGAATCATGAACACTGAAGCTTTCTTT. Translating it yields CASSRALQGGIMNTEAFF.

This clone was recorded once. This chain links TRBV6-6 with TRBJ1-2; 7 positions match TRBD1. Losses at the gene ends were 2 bases for V and 7 bases for J; bases not matched to a gene: 7. The length of the CDR3 is 14 residues. CDR1 is MNHNY, CDR2 SVGAGI, per germline (reference sequence). CDR3 sequence: CASSYVSTGTGYTF. The CDR3 region has the DNA TGTGCCAGCAGTTACGTATCGACAGGGACTGGCTACACCTTC.

The chain recombines TRBV28 with TRBJ1-5; D remains ambiguous. The germline V gene encodes CDR1 MDHEN and CDR2 SYDVKM. The CDR3 consists of 14 residues. Trimming stripped 4 bases from V and 1 base from J, with 8 bases between. The DNA for the CDR3 is TGTGCCAGCAGTTACCAACGGAGCAATCAGCCCCAGCATTTT. This codes for CASSYQRSNQPQHF. The full variable domain, in which reference TRBV28 and TRBJ1-5 provide the parts outside the CDR3, is DVKVTQSSRYLVKRTGEKVFLECVQDMDHENMFWYRQDPGLGLRLIYFSYDVKMKEKGDIPEGYSVSREKKERFSLILESASTNQTSMYLCASSYQRSNQPQHFGDGTRLSIL.

This chain connects TRBV15 to TRBJ1-5; 9 nucleotides align to TRBD1. The CDR3 contains 18 residues. The germline V gene encodes CDR1 LNHNV and CDR2 YYDKDF (reference sequence). J was trimmed by 0 bases and V by 2 bases; bases with no gene match: 8. For the CDR3, the DNA is TGTGCCACCAGCAGAAAGACAGGGGGTGGCTATAGCAATCAGCCCCAGCATTTT. Residues: CATSRKTGGGYSNQPQHF.

The chain joins TRBV10-3 to TRBJ2-2; 8 bases are shared with TRBD2. Germline values: CDR1 ENHRY, CDR2 SYGVKD. CDR3 length equals 14 residues. The V segment lost 10 bases and the J segment 2 bases; nucleotides outside the gene matches: 6. This CDR3 is CATGAGDNTGELFF. The CDR3 coding sequence is TGTGCCACCGGAGCGGGAGACAACACCGGGGAGCTGTTTTTT.

This clone came up once. This rearrangement joins TRBV10-2 to TRBJ1-1; D gene uncertain. Trimming took 6 bases from V and 0 from J, leaving 11 bases between them. Germline V gene lookup returns CDR1 WSHSY and CDR2 SAAADI. This CDR3 has 14 amino acids. The CDR3 loop reads CASRAFSMNTEAFF. The CDR3 DNA reads as TGCGCCAGCAGGGCCTTTTCCATGAACACTGAAGCTTTCTTT.

This clone turned up a few times. The gene calls are TRBV19 and TRBJ2-1; no clear D. CDR1 LNHDA and CDR2 SQIVND come from the germline V gene (reference sequence). The germline V and J ends were trimmed by 7 bases and 0 bases, with 13 bases remaining between them. The CDR3 loop spans 15 amino acids. The chain's CDR3 is CASTPAASSYNEQFF. In nucleotides, the CDR3 is TGTGCCAGTACCCCCGCCGCGAGCTCCTACAATGAGCAGTTCTTC.

V usage is TRBV7-2 and J usage is TRBJ1-2, with TRBD1 as a possible D gene (5 bases). The V and J ends lost 0 bases and 6 bases respectively, with 8 bases between them. The CDR3 has 13 residues. CDR1 is SGHTA and CDR2 is FQGNSA in the germline V gene. The CDR3 loop reads CASSLARGNGYTF. The CDR3 DNA follows: TGTGCCAGCAGCTTAGCTCGGGGGAATGGCTACACCTTC. Together with reference TRBV7-2 and TRBJ1-2, the CDR3 gives the full variable domain: GAGVSQSPSNKVTEKGKDVELRCDPISGHTALYWYRQSLGQGLEFLIYFQGNSAPDKSGLPSDRFSAERTGGSVSTLTIQRTQQEDSAVYLCASSLARGNGYTFGSGTRLTVV.